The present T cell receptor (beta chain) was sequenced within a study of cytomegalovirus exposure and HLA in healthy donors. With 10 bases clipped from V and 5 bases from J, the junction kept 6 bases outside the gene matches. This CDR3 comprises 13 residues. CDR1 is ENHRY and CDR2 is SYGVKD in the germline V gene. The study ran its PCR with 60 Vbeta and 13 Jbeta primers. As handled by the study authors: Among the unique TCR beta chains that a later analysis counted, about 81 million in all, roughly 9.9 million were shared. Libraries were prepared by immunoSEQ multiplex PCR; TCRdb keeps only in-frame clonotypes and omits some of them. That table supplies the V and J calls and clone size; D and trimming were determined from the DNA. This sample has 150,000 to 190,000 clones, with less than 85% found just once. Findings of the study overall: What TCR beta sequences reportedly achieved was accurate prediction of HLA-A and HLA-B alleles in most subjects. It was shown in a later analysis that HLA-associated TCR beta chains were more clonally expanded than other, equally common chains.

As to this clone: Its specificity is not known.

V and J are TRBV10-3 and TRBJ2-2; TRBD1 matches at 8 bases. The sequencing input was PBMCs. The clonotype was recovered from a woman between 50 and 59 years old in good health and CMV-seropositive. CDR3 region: CASYRGATGELFF. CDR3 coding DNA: TGTGCCAGTTACAGGGGGGCGACCGGGGAGCTGTTTTTT.